This T cell receptor beta chain was found in a study of vaccination effects on CD4 cells after COVID-19. Worth noting for this clone: No antigen is known for it.

Ahead of sequencing, the ViraFEST assay grew antigen-specific CD4+ T cells using viral peptide pools. Isolation of CD4+ T cells took place after approximately ten days of culture. The individual was infected with SARS-CoV-2 between March and December 2020, as confirmed by PCR. The V gene lost 5 bases and the J gene lost 2 bases, with 10 bases spanning the gap. From germline, CDR1 is MNHEY and CDR2 SVGAGI. The CDR3 totals 14 residues. The protocol was immunoSEQ multiplex PCR, while the TCRdb copy is restricted to in-frame clones and leaves out a portion. The sample includes 35,000 to 45,000 clones, approximately 78% of them seen just once.

The starting material was CD4+ T cells from PBMCs cultured with HCoV-NL63 spike peptides, obtained before COVID-19 vaccination. The chain recombines TRBV6-5 with TRBJ1-5; a weak D match, TRBD1 (5 bases). The source of this sequence is a human donor who had a prior SARS-CoV-2 infection. The CDR3 nucleotides read TGTGCCAGCAGTCTCAGGGCGGGCAATCAGCCCCAGCATTTT. It translates to CASSLRAGNQPQHF.